These 22 T cell receptor beta chains came from one sample sequenced in a study of T cell responses to AZD1222 COVID-19 vaccine. Only in-frame clones appear in the TCRdb table, and some are missing; sequencing was by immunoSEQ multiplex PCR. The sample includes about 180,000 clones, about nine tenths of them seen just once. Source: peripheral blood, taken on day 0 of AZD1222 vaccination. The receptors shown here come from an adult in good health.

The V and J genes are TRBV5-1 and TRBJ1-1, with D perhaps TRBD1 (5 bases). The V end lost 4 bases, the J end lost 0 bases, and 13 bases lay between the germline ends. Germline CDR1 and CDR2: SGHRS and YFSETQ. The CDR3 runs 15 residues. CDR3 protein: CASSRGAGVNTEAFF. The CDR3 coding sequence is TGCGCCAGCAGCCGGGGCGCTGGGGTGAACACTGAAGCTTTCTTT.

The rearrangement joins TRBV6-5 to TRBJ1-5, with TRBD1 matching over 7 bases. Germline CDR1 is MNHEY and CDR2 is SVGAGI. V gave up 10 bases and J gave up 2 bases; unmatched junction bases: 11. The CDR3 consists of 15 residues. CDR3 nucleotides: TGTGCCACGACGGCAGGGGGTAGGGGCAATCAGCCCCAGCATTTT. This codes for CATTAGGRGNQPQHF.

J is TRBJ1-3 and V is TRBV19; 7 bases line up with TRBD1. CDR1 and CDR2 from the germline V gene are LNHDA and SQIVND (reference sequence). V was clipped by 5 bases and J by 1 base; unmatched bases: 5. The CDR3 spans 15 residues. The CDR3 reads CASSVTGVSGNTIYF. CDR3 DNA: TGTGCCAGTAGTGTAACAGGGGTTTCTGGAAACACCATATATTTT. Complete variable domain (other parts from reference TRBV19 and TRBJ1-3): DGGITQSPKYLFRKEGQNVTLSCEQNLNHDAMYWYRQDPGQGLRLIYYSQIVNDFQKGDIAEGYSVSREKKESFPLTVTSAQKNPTAFYLCASSVTGVSGNTIYFGEGSWLTVV.

In this sample, this clone turned up once. The V gene is TRBV7-9, the J gene TRBJ1-6; no clear D. The CDR3 is made up of 13 amino acids. V shed 2 bases and J shed 10 bases, with 9 bases lying between them. The germline CDR1 and CDR2 sequences are SEHNR and FQNEAQ (reference sequence). The DNA of the CDR3 is TGTGCCAGCAGCTTATCGGATGACTCACCCCTCCACTTT. Its protein product is CASSLSDDSPLHF. The variable domain in full, completed from reference TRBV7-9 and TRBJ1-6, reads DTGVSQNPRHKITKRGQNVTFRCDPISEHNRLYWYRQTLGQGPEFLTYFQNEAQLEKSRLLSDRFSAERPKGSFSTLEIQRTEQGDSAMYLCASSLSDDSPLHFGNGTRLTVT.

The gene calls are TRBV25-1 and TRBJ1-4; no definite D call. CDR1 MGHDK and CDR2 SYGVNS come from the germline V gene. V dropped 1 base and J dropped 3 bases, with 9 bases sitting between them. This CDR3 is built from 15 residues. The CDR3 loop is CASSESLGSNEKLFF. The CDR3 DNA follows: TGTGCCAGCAGTGAATCGTTAGGCTCTAATGAAAAACTGTTTTTT.

V gene TRBV19 combines with J gene TRBJ2-7; D is perhaps TRBD1 (7 bases). The germline V gene encodes CDR1 LNHDA and CDR2 SQIVND (reference sequence). This CDR3 has 14 residues. Trimming removed 10 bases at V and 7 bases at J, with 23 bases between. The CDR3 spells CATRGTEGAWEQYF. The CDR3 nucleotides are TGTGCCACCCGGGGGACAGAGGGGGCTTGGGAGCAGTACTTC.

CDR3 amino acids: CASSQEVRTGEQPQHF. For the CDR3, the DNA is TGCGCCAGCAGCCAAGAAGTCAGGACAGGGGAACAGCCCCAGCATTTT. This chain connects TRBV4-3 to TRBJ1-5; 9 bases align to TRBD1. CDR3 length: 16 residues. Germline V gene lookup returns CDR1 LGHNA and CDR2 YSLEER. The trim removed 0 bases at V and 7 bases at J, leaving 7 bases unmatched.

This clone was detected once. The chain is built from TRBV7-9 and TRBJ2-1; 7 bases map to TRBD1. With V trimmed by 5 bases and J by 6 bases, 10 bases remained unmatched. The germline V gene encodes CDR1 SEHNR and CDR2 FQNEAQ (reference sequence). The CDR3 is 15 residues long. The CDR3, as DNA: TGTGCCAGCAGCACCCGACAGGGCCTCGGCAATGAGCAGTTCTTC. As protein: CASSTRQGLGNEQFF. Drawing the rest from reference TRBV7-9 and TRBJ2-1, the complete variable domain is DTGVSQNPRHKITKRGQNVTFRCDPISEHNRLYWYRQTLGQGPEFLTYFQNEAQLEKSRLLSDRFSAERPKGSFSTLEIQRTEQGDSAMYLCASSTRQGLGNEQFFGPGTRLTVL.

The V and J genes are TRBV25-1 and TRBJ2-3; 8 bases fit TRBD1. Germline loops: CDR1 MGHDK, CDR2 SYGVNS. This CDR3 comprises 14 residues. The V and J ends lost 3 bases and 3 bases, in that order; junction bases with no gene match: 2. CDR3 amino acids: CASSEWTGTDTQYF. The DNA of the CDR3 is TGTGCCAGCAGTGAGTGGACAGGGACAGATACGCAGTATTTT.

The chain joins TRBV6-2 or TRBV6-3 to TRBJ2-3; D is possibly TRBD2 (6 bases). Germline-derived CDR1 and CDR2 are MNHEY and SVGEGT. The CDR3 has 16 residues. V shed 6 bases and J shed 5 bases, with 21 bases lying between them. The CDR3 here is CASSLGGDPMRDTQYF. Written as DNA, the CDR3 is TGTGCCAGCAGCCTAGGCGGGGACCCGATGCGAGATACGCAGTATTTT.

V usage is TRBV29-1 and J usage is TRBJ1-1; D remains ambiguous. The CDR3 has 14 residues. The V gene's germline CDR1 is SQVTM and CDR2 ANQGSEA. V lost 7 bases and J lost 1, with 16 bases in between. The CDR3 bases are TGCAGCGCCGGCCGGGCTGGGCAGAACACTGAAGCTTTCTTT. This gives the protein CSAGRAGQNTEAFF.

V gene TRBV10-3 combines with J gene TRBJ2-5; D gene unclear. This CDR3 comprises 16 residues. Germline CDR1 and CDR2: ENHRY and SYGVKD. Trimming stripped 7 bases from V and 4 bases from J, with 22 bases between. The CDR3 DNA follows: TGTGCCATCAACCCCCTTTTTTACCAAAGGCGAGAGACCCAGTACTTC. Its protein product is CAINPLFYQRRETQYF.

This clone was detected once. The chain recombines TRBV7-2 with TRBJ1-5; 7 nucleotides agree with TRBD1. The CDR3 spans 15 residues. The germline V gene has CDR1 SGHTA and CDR2 FQGNSA. The ends lost 5 bases at V and 6 bases at J; junction bases unmatched: 10. This chain's CDR3 is CASSPTQGVSQPQHF. Here the CDR3 DNA reads TGTGCCAGCAGCCCGACTCAGGGGGTGAGTCAGCCCCAGCATTTT.

The chain is built from TRBV19 and TRBJ2-5; D is uncertain. Trimming cost V 6 bases and J 7 bases, with 18 bases left between them. Germline CDR1 reads LNHDA; CDR2 reads SQIVND (reference sequence). The CDR3 spans 14 residues. CDR3 protein: CASSNRVVSGTQYF. The CDR3 coding sequence is TGTGCCAGTAGCAACCGGGTGGTCTCGGGGACCCAGTACTTC.

The chain carries TRBV15 and TRBJ1-1; D unclear. CDR1 LNHNV and CDR2 YYDKDF come from the germline V gene (reference sequence). The CDR3 has 15 amino acids. With 0 bases removed from V and 1 base from J, the gap between germline ends came to 9 bases. DNA for the CDR3: TGTGCCACCAGCAGAGAGAGCAGCGAGAACACTGAAGCTTTCTTT. Translated: CATSRESSENTEAFF.

This clone was counted once. The rearrangement joins TRBV10-3 to TRBJ2-5; 9 bases fit TRBD1. Germline V gives CDR1 ENHRY, CDR2 SYGVKD. V was clipped by 6 bases and J by 4 bases; unmatched bases: 6. The CDR3 loop spans 14 amino acids. CDR3 amino acids: CAISQTGGTETQYF. The CDR3 DNA reads as TGTGCCATCAGCCAAACAGGGGGCACAGAGACCCAGTACTTC.

This chain uses TRBV7-9 with TRBJ1-3, with unresolved D. V lost 8 bases and J lost 2, with 10 bases in between. The CDR3 spans 13 residues. Germline assignment: CDR1 SEHNR and CDR2 FQNEAQ (reference sequence). DNA of the CDR3: TGTGCCAGCTTGGGTGGGGCTGGAAACACCATATATTTT. The encoded protein is CASLGGAGNTIYF.

The chain employs TRBV19 and TRBJ1-1; D is undetermined. This CDR3 spans 14 amino acids. CDR1 LNHDA and CDR2 SQIVND come from the germline V gene (reference sequence). V was cut by 7 bases and J by 6 bases, with 18 bases left in between. CDR3 bases: TGTGCCAGTATATCCCTATCCCGGGTCCCTGAAGCTTTCTTT. As protein: CASISLSRVPEAFF.

The rearrangement links TRBV7-2 to TRBJ1-6; D gene ambiguous. Trimming left V 5 bases short and J 0 bases short, with 14 bases between. Germline V gene lookup returns CDR1 SGHTA and CDR2 FQGNSA. This CDR3 comprises 17 residues. The chain's CDR3 is CASSATGFRSYNSPLHF. DNA for the CDR3: TGTGCCAGCAGCGCCACTGGGTTTCGCTCCTATAATTCACCCCTCCACTTT. The full variable domain, its missing parts supplied by reference TRBV7-2 and TRBJ1-6, is GAGVSQSPSNKVTEKGKDVELRCDPISGHTALYWYRQSLGQGLEFLIYFQGNSAPDKSGLPSDRFSAERTGGSVSTLTIQRTQQEDSAVYLCASSATGFRSYNSPLHFGNGTRLTVT.

The chain is built from TRBV4-2 and TRBJ1-1, with D perhaps matching TRBD1 (5 bases). The V gene's germline CDR1 is LGHNA and CDR2 YNFKEQ. V was pared by 0 bases and J by 6 bases, with 8 bases between. The CDR3 sequence is 13 residues long. The CDR3 is CASSQEAGSEAFF. In nucleotides, the CDR3 is TGTGCCAGCAGCCAAGAGGCAGGGTCTGAAGCTTTCTTT.

The CDR3 DNA sequence: TGTGCCAGCAGCGGACGCTTAGCGTCAGAGACCCAGTACTTC. Its translation: CASSGRLASETQYF. The gene calls are TRBV3-1 (or the pseudogene TRBV3-2) and TRBJ2-5; maybe TRBD2 (5 bases). V was clipped by 5 bases and J by 4 bases, with 14 bases between them. Germline CDR1 LGHDT, CDR2 YNNKEL (reference sequence). The CDR3 consists of 14 residues.

The chain is built from TRBV3-1 (or the pseudogene TRBV3-2) and TRBJ2-7, with D uncertain. Trimming shortened V by 2 bases and J by 4 bases, and 12 bases separated the two germline ends. The CDR3 has 14 residues. Germline values: CDR1 LGHDT, CDR2 YNNKEL (reference sequence). The CDR3 protein is CASSQTAVSYEQYF. CDR3 DNA: TGTGCCAGCAGCCAAACGGCGGTGTCTTACGAGCAGTACTTC.